Given below is one T cell receptor (beta chain) in context. Its specificity is not known. All the patients suffered relapse after autologous stem cell transplantation, and brentuximab vedotin exposure differed. The data were obtained in a study of PD-1 blockade in classical Hodgkin lymphoma. Overall study findings and caveats: Factors driving the repertoire differences, possibly disease activity or prior therapy, remain undefined. Significantly greater TCR diversity emerged by C4D1 in CD4+ cells but not CD8+ cells.

With V trimmed by 5 bases and J by 13 bases, 7 bases remained unmatched. CDR1 is SGHVS, CDR2 FQNEAQ, per germline. The length of the CDR3 is 11 residues. Profiled with immunoSEQ multiplex PCR; TCRdb holds only in-frame clones, not every one. The sample contains 150,000 or so clones, about 78% of which appear only once. The TCR originated in a human donor with classical Hodgkin lymphoma. The material sequenced was peripheral blood mononuclear cells (PBMCs), taken before the second cycle of nivolumab. This chain uses TRBV7-8 with TRBJ1-2, with 7 bases identical to TRBD1. CDR3 in amino acids: CASSHGQASTF. The DNA of the CDR3 is TGTGCCAGCAGCCATGGACAGGCGAGCACCTTC.